These 7 T cell receptor beta chains were all obtained from the same sample, sequenced in a study of T cells in Graves' hyperthyroidism and ophthalmopathy. From RNA transcripts, TCR beta CDR3 regions were amplified. Primed by the HTBI set, a first-round RT-PCR was run on the TCR CDR3. In TCRdb, the multiplex PCR reads were re-called with MiXCR into one record per CDR3 protein. This repertoire shows roughly 570,000 distinct CDR3 sequences, 15% to 19% found once; its top ten account for roughly 6.6%. The specimen was blood. The receptors shown here come from a woman in her thirties with Graves' hyperthyroidism.

Ten or more counts support this clonotype. The chain couples TRBV10-3 to TRBJ2-7, with 11 bases matching TRBD1. V trimming: 6 bases; J trimming: 6 bases; junction bases outside the gene matches: 7. Germline V gives CDR1 ENHRY, CDR2 SYGVKD. The CDR3 is 14 residues long. The CDR3 spells CAISRDRGWSEQYF. The CDR3 coding sequence is TGTGCCATCAGCAGGGACAGGGGGTGGAGCGAGCAGTACTTC.

This clonotype was counted many times. The gene calls are TRBV13 and TRBJ2-3; 8 nucleotides line up with TRBD1. The germline V gene has CDR1 PRHDT and CDR2 FYEKMQ (reference sequence). This CDR3 is 14 amino acids long. The V gene end was trimmed by 5 bases and the J gene end by 2 bases; junction bases not matched to a gene: 3. The DNA of the CDR3 is TGTGCCAGCAGCGGACAGGGAAACACAGATACGCAGTATTTT. It codes for CASSGQGNTDTQYF.

This chain connects TRBV6-1 to TRBJ2-2, with 12 bases lining up with TRBD1. J gave up 0 bases and V 5 bases, and 7 bases lay outside the gene matches. CDR1 and CDR2 from the germline V gene are MNHNS and SASEGT. This CDR3 has 18 residues. CDR3 nucleotides: TGTGCCAGCAGTTACGCGGGACAGGGGGCGGCGAACACCGGGGAGCTGTTTTTT. Its translation is CASSYAGQGAANTGELFF.

This clonotype was observed at least ten times. V and J are TRBV10-3 and TRBJ1-6; no reliable D call. The CDR3 contains 15 residues. CDR1 is ENHRY and CDR2 is SYGVKD in the germline V gene. The germline V and J ends were trimmed by 6 bases and 7 bases, with 16 bases remaining between them. The CDR3 region is CAISPKREVNSPLHF. The DNA of the CDR3 is TGTGCCATCAGCCCCAAACGGGAGGTCAATTCACCCCTCCACTTT.

The chain links TRBV7-9 to TRBJ2-7; D possibly corresponds to TRBD2 (5 bases). The V and J ends lost 3 bases and 2 bases respectively, with 11 bases between them. Germline V gene sequence: CDR1 SEHNR, CDR2 FQNEAQ (reference sequence). CDR3 length: 14 residues. In DNA form, the CDR3 reads TGTGCCAGCAGCTTTCCTGAGGGTCCCTACGAGCAGTACTTC. It translates to CASSFPEGPYEQYF.

This clonotype was observed many times. The chain links TRBV18 to TRBJ1-5; no definite D call. The CDR3 is 15 residues long. Trimming took 2 bases from V and 7 from J, leaving 15 bases between them. Per germline, CDR1 KGHSH and CDR2 LQKENI. CDR3 residues: CASSPSEGRLQPQHF. CDR3 coding DNA: TGTGCCAGCTCACCAAGCGAAGGCAGGTTACAGCCCCAGCATTTT. The full variable domain, its missing parts supplied by reference TRBV18 and TRBJ1-5, is NAGVMQNPRHLVRRRGQEARLRCSPMKGHSHVYWYRQLPEEGLKFMVYLQKENIIDESGMPKERFSAEFPKEGPSILRIQQVVRGDSAAYFCASSPSEGRLQPQHFGDGTRLSIL.

The CDR3 DNA sequence: TGTGCCAGCAGTTTCCTGCGGCGGGCGCTCACCGGGGAGCTGTTTTTT. Translating it yields CASSFLRRALTGELFF. This chain connects TRBV28 to TRBJ2-2; possible D gene TRBD2, 5 bases. V lost 3 bases to trimming and J lost 4 bases, with 15 bases between them. Germline assignment: CDR1 MDHEN and CDR2 SYDVKM. This CDR3 region has 16 residues.